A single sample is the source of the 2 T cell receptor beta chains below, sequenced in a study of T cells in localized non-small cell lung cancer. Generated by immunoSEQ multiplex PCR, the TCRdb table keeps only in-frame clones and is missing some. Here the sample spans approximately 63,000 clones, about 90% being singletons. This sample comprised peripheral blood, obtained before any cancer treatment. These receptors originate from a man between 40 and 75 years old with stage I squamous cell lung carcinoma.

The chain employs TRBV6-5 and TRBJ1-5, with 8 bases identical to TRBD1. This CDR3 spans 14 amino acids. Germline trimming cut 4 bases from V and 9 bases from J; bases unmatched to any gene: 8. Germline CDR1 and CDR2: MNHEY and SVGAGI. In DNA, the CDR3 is TGTGCCAGCAGTTTCTCAGGGGGCGAGGGGCCCCAGCATTTT. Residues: CASSFSGGEGPQHF.

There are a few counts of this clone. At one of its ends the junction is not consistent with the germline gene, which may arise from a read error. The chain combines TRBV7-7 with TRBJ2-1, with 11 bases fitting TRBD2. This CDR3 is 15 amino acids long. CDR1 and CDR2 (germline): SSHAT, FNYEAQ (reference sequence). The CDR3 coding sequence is TGTGCTAGCAGCCTTTTAGCGGGAGGGATTAATGAGCAGTTCTTC. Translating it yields CASSLLAGGINEQFF.